This T cell receptor beta chain is drawn from a study of regulatory dendritic cells for organ transplantation. Clones were read by immunoSEQ multiplex PCR, and TCRdb kept only the in-frame ones, dropping some. Of 20,000 to 25,000 clones in the sample, 74% were seen once. Per germline, CDR1 MGHDK and CDR2 SYGVNS. Trimming took 7 bases from V and 1 from J, leaving 17 bases between them. This CDR3 is built from 16 residues. This clone came up a few times. The sample taken for sequencing was memory CD4+ T cells from blood. Subset described: CD45RO+ memory T cells. This TCR derives from a human donor in good health. V gene TRBV25-1 combines with J gene TRBJ1-5; D call uncertain. The CDR3 coding sequence is TGTGCCAGCACGTCCCGCGGTCCGGGGAGCAATCAGCCCCAGCATTTT. Protein product: CASTSRGPGSNQPQHF.